The rows below give T cell receptor beta chains drawn from one sample of a study of persistence of HIV-infected CD4 T cells. TCRdb keeps only in-frame clones here, not all; method: immunoSEQ multiplex PCR. The sample carries approximately 31,000 clones, approximately 80% recorded once. Which antigens these TCRs recognize remains unknown. Sample: CD4+ T cells sorted from PBMCs after 18-hour stimulation, taken from a patient who received antiretroviral therapy. Receptor source: an adult man with HIV who was CMV-seropositive. Both conserved end residues are part of each CDR3. A D gene is named only where the DNA matches it firmly. Only some rows state a clone size, as once, few, many or a class for expanded clones.

TRBV19,-,15,once,TRBJ2-2,CASSMNGANTGELFF,TGTGCCAGTAGTATGAACGGCGCGAACACCGGGGAGCTGTTTTTT
TRBV12-5,-,12,-,TRBJ2-5,CASGLVRETQYF,TGTGCTAGTGGTTTGGTCAGGGAGACCCAGTACTTC
TRBV18,-,14,-,TRBJ2-3,CASSRGGPTDTQYF,TGTGCCAGCTCACGGGGGGGCCCCACAGATACGCAGTATTTT
TRBV5-1,TRBD1,14,-,TRBJ1-2,CASSAGQGVYGYTF,TGCGCCAGCAGCGCGGGACAGGGGGTCTATGGCTACACCTTC
TRBV7-2,-,14,-,TRBJ2-7,CASRGTGSSYEQYF,TGTGCCAGCAGGGGAACAGGGAGCTCCTACGAGCAGTACTTC
TRBV4-1,-,15,medium-sized,TRBJ1-2,CASSQGLTGMGGYTF,TGCGCCAGCAGCCAAGGACTAACAGGGATGGGTGGCTACACCTTC
TRBV19,-,15,-,TRBJ2-1,CASSISRGSYNEQFF,TGTGCCAGTAGTATATCGAGGGGTTCGTACAATGAGCAGTTCTTC
TRBV5-6,TRBD2,14,-,TRBJ2-5,CASSLGLARETQYF,TGTGCCAGCAGCTTGGGACTAGCGCGGGAGACCCAGTACTTC
TRBV28,-,16,few,TRBJ1-4,CASSSSGAGRGEKLFF,TGTGCCAGCAGTTCCTCCGGGGCAGGGAGGGGTGAAAAACTGTTTTTT
TRBV14,-,13,-,TRBJ2-3,CASSQYATDTQYF,TGTGCCAGCAGCCAATATGCCACAGATACGCAGTATTTT
TRBV7-9,TRBD2,17,-,TRBJ2-5,CASSLPRGRGGRETQYF,TGTGCCAGCAGCTTACCCCGCGGGAGGGGGGGCCGGGAGACCCAGTACTTC